This record concerns one TCR beta chain sequence. There is no known antigen for this receptor. No much larger clone is present one base from it, and per-base qualities are unavailable. The germline V gene specifies WSHSY as CDR1 and SAAADI as CDR2. Clipping removes 7 bases from V and 2 bases from J, with 10 as the unmatched junction base count. Including cysteine and phenylalanine, the CDR3 has 16 amino acids. Only the CDR3 region is kept as DNA, spanning 48 bases read in frame from base 1. This sample is part of a study of blood T cell repertoires in COVID-19 (TCRdb year 2020). Describing the broader study: Samples from collaborators originated in the United States, Italy and Spain and spanned both the acute and convalescent phases of COVID-19. The material from the prospective study consisted of cDNA or gDNA derived from T cells, B-cell-depleted T cells, or PBMCs. Deeply sampled blood TCRbeta repertoires from subjects exposed to, actively infected with, or recovered from COVID-19 were included in the dataset. The repertoires were released in a freely available public database intended as a resource for research on the immune response to SARS-CoV-2. Samples came from the ongoing ImmuneRACE study (first 160 participants) plus 1,254 subjects from 6 global collaborators. Sample metadata almost always included a de-identified subject ID, COVID-19 status, age in years and sex. Where available, HLA class I and class II types were obtained from metadata supplied by the sample provider rather than from assay-based typing. Overall study outcomes, separate from this receptor: The amount of clinical and demographic metadata varied by source and participant and was provided uncurated.

Participants in the prospective study were aged about 18 to 95 years, lived in under 30 United States geographic areas, and enrolled through a virtual design. In the prospective study, cohorts were assigned on the basis of participant-reported clinical history obtained from a screening survey and a study questionnaire. Recovered participants in ImmuneRACE Cohort 3 were defined as having two consecutive negative NP/OP PCR tests, clearance from a healthcare professional, or resolution of symptoms. In the prospective study, whole blood, serum and a nasopharyngeal or oropharyngeal swab were collected from each participant by mobile phlebotomists. Participants in the prospective study had the option to provide additional blood draws and questionnaires over a roughly two-month period. Before DNA extraction, prospective study blood samples were shipped either frozen or at room temperature. The immunoSEQ Assay, a bias-controlled multiplex PCR, was used to amplify TCRbeta CDR3 regions from genomic DNA. The authors processed their data as follows. Within the assay, amplification of reference gene primers was used to estimate how many nucleated cells each sample contained. To quantify the absolute abundance of each unique TCRbeta CDR3 rearrangement, sequence reads were collapsed and filtered. For each sample, productive Simpson clonality was calculated as the square root of Simpson's diversity index across productive rearrangements. TCRdb took over this immuneACCESS table, retaining in-frame rearrangements with V and J assigned. Such tables are incomplete; in checked studies, under half of the missing clones stem from an unresolved V gene, and the remainder is unexplained. That table supplies the V and J calls and clone size; D and trimming were determined from the DNA. This sample gives roughly 250,000 clones in total; around nine tenths of them show up just once. Under 9.5% of the sample is held by the ten biggest clonotypes.

This sequence was found in a middle-aged man who had recovered from COVID-19. The sample comprised PBMCs or T cells enriched from blood (not recorded which). This sequence uses TRBV10-2 and TRBJ2-3, and 9 junctional nucleotides match TRBD1. The CDR3: CASTREGQGDTDTQYF. Read as DNA, the sequence is TGCGCCAGCACCCGAGAGGGACAGGGTGACACAGATACGCAGTATTTT.